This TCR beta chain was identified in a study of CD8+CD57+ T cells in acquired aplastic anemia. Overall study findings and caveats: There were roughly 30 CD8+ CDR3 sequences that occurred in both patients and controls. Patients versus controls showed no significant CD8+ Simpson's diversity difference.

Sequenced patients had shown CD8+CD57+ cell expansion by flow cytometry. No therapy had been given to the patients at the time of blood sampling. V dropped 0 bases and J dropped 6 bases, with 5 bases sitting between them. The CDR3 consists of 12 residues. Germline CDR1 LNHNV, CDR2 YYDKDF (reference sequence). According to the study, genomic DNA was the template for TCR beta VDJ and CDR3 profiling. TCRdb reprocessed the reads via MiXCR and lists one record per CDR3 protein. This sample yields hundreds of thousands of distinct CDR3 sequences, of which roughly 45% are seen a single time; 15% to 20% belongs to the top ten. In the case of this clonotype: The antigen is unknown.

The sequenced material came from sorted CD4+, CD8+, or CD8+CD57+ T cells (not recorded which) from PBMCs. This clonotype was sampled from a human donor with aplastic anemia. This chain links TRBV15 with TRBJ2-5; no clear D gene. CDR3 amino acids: CATSREPQTQYF. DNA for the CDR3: TGTGCCACCAGCAGAGAGCCACAGACCCAGTACTTC.